This T cell receptor (beta chain) was documented in a study of shared clonotypes between healthy human individuals. Study-wide context: A couple of women and a few men aged 18 to 49 made up the donors. Findings of the study overall: When compared with the clonotypes that were shared by all four sorted-subset donors, the non-shared clonotypes turned out to have lower generation probabilities. Naive subsets generally had larger estimated richness than memory subsets.

Naive CD8 isolation took CD45RO-negative cells positively selected for CCR7 and excluded terminally differentiated effector memory CD45RA+ cells. The CDR3 covers 14 residues. V lost 4 bases and J 4 bases, leaving 13 bases between the germline ends. Germline CDR1 SEHNR, CDR2 FQNEAQ (reference sequence). About this clone: Its cognate antigen is unknown.

The assay was immunoSEQ multiplex PCR, and TCRdb's table has in-frame clones only and misses some. Among under 600,000 clones, more than 95% were seen once, and the ten largest hold less than 0.35%. This receptor was taken from a man aged 30 to 45 in good health. Sequencing input: naive CD8+ T cells sorted from blood. The chain combines TRBV7-9 with TRBJ1-2; the D gene is possibly TRBD1 (6 bases). Here the CDR3 reads CASSYPVDSYGYTF. The CDR3 coding sequence is TGTGCCAGCAGCTATCCGGTGGACAGCTATGGCTACACCTTC. Full variable domain (remainder filled in from reference TRBV7-9 and TRBJ1-2): DTGVSQNPRHKITKRGQNVTFRCDPISEHNRLYWYRQTLGQGPEFLTYFQNEAQLEKSRLLSDRFSAERPKGSFSTLEIQRTEQGDSAMYLCASSYPVDSYGYTFGSGTRLTVV.